Listed here are 9 T cell receptor beta chains from one sample, sequenced in a study of CXCR3-negative and CXCR3-positive naive CD8 T cells. Through 5' RACE with UMI labels, the TRB cDNA libraries were prepared. TCRdb re-called the 5' RACE reads and gives one entry per CDR3 protein, without DNA. The listing records 100,000 to 150,000 distinct CDR3 sequences. The specimen sequenced was naive CXCR3- CD8+ T cells from blood. The sample's subset: CD45RO-CCR7+CD27+CD95- naive CD8+ T cells lacking CXCR3 (TNR3-). Every receptor here comes from a human donor in good health. Some clones in this sample may be carry-over from other donors' samples.

The rearrangement links TRBV6-5 to TRBJ1-2; without DNA, the TCRdb call of TRBD1 cannot be checked. The CDR3 runs to 14 residues. From germline, CDR1 is MNHEY and CDR2 SVGAGI. The CDR3 loop reads CASRPQDRGYGYTF.

The chain couples TRBV11-3 to TRBJ2-1; TCRdb's D call of TRBD1 is untestable without DNA. This CDR3 comprises 15 residues. Germline-derived CDR1 and CDR2 are SGHNT and YENEEA. The CDR3 protein is CASSSWGARRHEQFF.

V usage is TRBV4-2 and J usage is TRBJ2-7. Per germline, CDR1 LGHNA and CDR2 YNFKEQ. CDR3 length: 13 residues. CDR3: CASSQEHLYEQYF.

This chain uses TRBV5-5 with TRBJ2-5; TCRdb's D gene call, TRBD2, goes unchecked for lack of DNA. The CDR3 sequence is 14 residues long. CDR1 and CDR2 from the germline V gene are SGHKS and YYEKEE (reference sequence). CDR3 sequence reads: CASSPEWALETQYF.

V is TRBV4-3 and J is TRBJ2-6; TCRdb proposes TRBD2, but this gene call is untestable without DNA. Germline CDR1 LGHNA, CDR2 YSLEER. The CDR3 is made up of 18 amino acids. The CDR3 region is CASSQGEQGPSGANVLTF.

The chain recombines TRBV7-9 with TRBJ2-7; absent DNA, TCRdb's TRBD2 call cannot be checked. Germline loops: CDR1 SEHNR, CDR2 FQNEAQ (reference sequence). This CDR3 contains 15 residues. CDR3 protein: CASSHLAGNGYEQYF.

The chain employs TRBV12-3 or TRBV12-4 and TRBJ1-2. The CDR3 is 14 amino acids. The CDR3 reads CASSQQHPNYVYTF.

This chain joins TRBV7-9 and TRBJ2-2. The CDR3 length is 15 residues. CDR1 is SEHNR and CDR2 is FQNEAQ in the germline V gene (reference sequence). This chain's CDR3 is CASSPTPAYTGELFF. The full variable domain, in which reference TRBV7-9 and TRBJ2-2 provide the parts outside the CDR3, is DTGVSQNPRHKITKRGQNVTFRCDPISEHNRLYWYRQTLGQGPEFLTYFQNEAQLEKSRLLSDRFSAERPKGSFSTLEIQRTEQGDSAMYLCASSPTPAYTGELFFGEGSRLTVL.

The rearrangement links TRBV19 to TRBJ1-5; with no DNA, the TCRdb D assignment of TRBD1 cannot be verified. Per the germline V gene, CDR1 is LNHDA and CDR2 is SQIVND (reference sequence). The CDR3 length is 14 residues. The CDR3 spells CASSRGASNQPQHF.